Listed below are T cell receptor beta chains from one sample, sequenced in a study of chemoradiotherapy in HPV16-positive cancers. Sequenced by immunoSEQ multiplex PCR; TCRdb stores in-frame clones only, minus some. This table has some 10,000 clones, around 75% appearing once. The specimen comprised tumor tissue, sampled from a patient who underwent chemoradiotherapy. The receptors shown here come from a human donor with HPV-associated anogenital cancer. The CDR3 runs from the conserved cysteine through the conserved F or W. D genes are given only for firm matches. The size of a clone is reported for some rows only, either as once, few or many, or as a class for expanded clones.

abundance,v_gene,j_gene,d_gene,CDR3nt,CDR3aa
-,TRBV10-2,TRBJ1-1,-,TGCGCCAGCAGTGAGTCGAAGGGGACAAGGGAAGAAGCTTTCTTT,CASSESKGTREEAFF
-,TRBV5-1,TRBJ2-3,-,TGCGCCAGCAGCTTGGTAAGGGGGAGAGGCACAGATACGCAGTATTTT,CASSLVRGRGTDTQYF
-,TRBV14,TRBJ1-5,-,TGTGCCAGCAGCCAAGGGTTGGGGAGGCCCCAGCATTTT,CASSQGLGRPQHF
-,TRBV6-1,TRBJ2-1,-,TGTGCCAGCAGTGTTACTAGGTTCCGTTACAATGAGCAGTTCTTC,CASSVTRFRYNEQFF
-,TRBV27,TRBJ1-4,TRBD1,TGTGCCAGCAGAAAATCAGGACAGGGGGCTCTGTCGTTGGTAGAAAAACTGTTTTTT,CASRKSGQGALSLVEKLFF
once,TRBV30,TRBJ2-1,TRBD2,TGTGCCTGGAGTCCCCCGGGACTAGCGGGAGGCCTACAGTTCTTC,CAWSPPGLAGGLQFF
medium-sized,TRBV7-3,TRBJ1-2,TRBD1,TGTGCCAGCAGCTCGGGACAGGGGGTTGGTGGCTACACCTTC,CASSSGQGVGGYTF
-,TRBV7-2,TRBJ2-2,-,TGTGCCAGCAGCTCACGGACTAGAGGGGGGACCGGGGAGCTGTTTTTT,CASSSRTRGGTGELFF
-,TRBV19,TRBJ2-3,TRBD2,TGTGCCAGTTCTACGGGGGGGGGAGATACGCAGTATTTT,CASSTGGGDTQYF
-,TRBV18,TRBJ2-1,TRBD2,TGTGCCAGCTCACGTGGGAGGGTGCATGAGCAGTTCTTC,CASSRGRVHEQFF
-,TRBV4-1,TRBJ2-6,TRBD1,TGCGCCAGCACAAAACCGGGACAGGGAATACCTGGGGCCAACGTCCTGACTTTC,CASTKPGQGIPGANVLTF
few,TRBV18,TRBJ1-2,-,TGTGCCAGCTCCCCCGGGACAACAGGCTATGGCTACACCTTC,CASSPGTTGYGYTF
once,TRBV11-1,TRBJ2-5,-,TGTGCCAGCAGCTTAATCGCATTCGATCCGGAACAAGAGACCCAGTACTTC,CASSLIAFDPEQETQYF
few,TRBV9,TRBJ1-2,TRBD1,TGTGCCAGCAGCGTCCCTTCCGGGACAGGGAGTGGCTACACCTTC,CASSVPSGTGSGYTF
-,TRBV2,TRBJ1-3,-,TGTGCCAGCAGTGAACTTGGAAACACCATATATTTT,CASSELGNTIYF
-,TRBV30,TRBJ1-5,-,TGTGCCTGGAGTGTACAGGATCATCAGCCCCAGCATTTT,CAWSVQDHQPQHF
few,TRBV6-6,TRBJ1-3,-,TGTGCCAGCAGTTACGAGGGATACACCATATATTTT,CASSYEGYTIYF
-,TRBV6-6,TRBJ2-3,TRBD1,TGTGCCAGCAGTTCCGGGACAGCTGGCACAGATACGCAGTATTTT,CASSSGTAGTDTQYF
-,TRBV7-6,TRBJ2-3,TRBD2,TGTGCCAGCAGCAAAAATACTCTTAGCGGGAGCCAAGATACGCAGTATTTT,CASSKNTLSGSQDTQYF
-,TRBV12-5,TRBJ1-3,-,TGTGCTAGTGGACCTCCAGGGACCGGAGGTGGAAACACCATATATTTT,CASGPPGTGGGNTIYF
few,TRBV4-1,TRBJ2-2,-,TGCGCCAGCAGCCTACAAGGTCGGGGAACCGGGGAGCTGTTTTTT,CASSLQGRGTGELFF
medium-sized,TRBV6-5,TRBJ1-2,TRBD1,TGTGCCAGCAGTTACCAGGGGGCGGTCGACTACACCTTC,CASSYQGAVDYTF
-,TRBV6-1,TRBJ1-1,-,TGTGCCAGCAGTGACGTTCAGGGCTGGGCTGAAGCTTTCTTT,CASSDVQGWAEAFF
-,TRBV7-3,TRBJ2-1,TRBD2,TGTGCCAGCAGCTTAGGAGTATCGGGGGGCTCCTACAATGAGCAGTTCTTC,CASSLGVSGGSYNEQFF
-,TRBV10-3,TRBJ2-1,TRBD2,TGTGCCATCAGTGACCCTTCCTCGACTAGCGGGAGTGGTGAGCAGTTCTTC,CAISDPSSTSGSGEQFF
few,TRBV7-2,TRBJ1-2,-,TGTGCCAGCAGCCAGACCACAGGCAGGACTAACTATGGCTACACCTTC,CASSQTTGRTNYGYTF
-,TRBV5-1,TRBJ2-1,TRBD2,TGCGCCAGCAGCTCCCCCCGGGAGGCAAAGTATGAGCAGTTCTTC,CASSSPREAKYEQFF
-,TRBV10-1,TRBJ2-5,-,TGCGCCAGCAGTGAGCGGATGACGGGGCAAGAGACCCAGTACTTC,CASSERMTGQETQYF
few,TRBV6-5,TRBJ1-1,TRBD1,TGTGCCAGCAGTGGGGACAGAGTAAATGAAGCTTTCTTT,CASSGDRVNEAFF
-,TRBV28,TRBJ2-5,-,TGTGCCAGCAGTTTACCACGGGAGACCCAGTACTTC,CASSLPRETQYF
-,TRBV14,TRBJ2-1,-,TGTGCCAGCAGCCAAGCGACGCGTTCCCCCTACAATGAGCAGTTCTTC,CASSQATRSPYNEQFF
-,TRBV30,TRBJ1-4,-,TGTGCCTGGAGTCCCCGGGGGGAAAAACTGTTTTTT,CAWSPRGEKLFF
-,TRBV7-2,TRBJ2-6,-,TGTGCCAGCAGCTTAGTTAGCGGGGCCAACGTCCTGACTTTC,CASSLVSGANVLTF
-,TRBV10-2,TRBJ1-5,-,TGCGCCAGCAGTGATCGCCAGTATAATCAGCCCCAGCATTTT,CASSDRQYNQPQHF
-,TRBV28,TRBJ2-7,-,TGTGCCAGCAGCTTGCAGGGGGGATCCTACGAGCAGTACTTC,CASSLQGGSYEQYF
-,TRBV19,TRBJ1-5,-,TGTGCCAGTAGCCTTCAGGGGAATGGGCAGCCCCAGCATTTT,CASSLQGNGQPQHF
-,TRBV30,TRBJ1-2,-,TGTGCCTGGAGTCTCGGGAACTATGGCTACACCTTC,CAWSLGNYGYTF
-,TRBV11-3,TRBJ1-4,TRBD1,TGTGCCAGCAGCACCCGACAGGGGGCCTATGAAAAACTGTTTTTT,CASSTRQGAYEKLFF
-,TRBV30,TRBJ2-7,-,TGTGCCTGGAGTGTAGGTACCTACGAGCAGTACTTC,CAWSVGTYEQYF
-,TRBV30,TRBJ1-1,-,TGTGCCTGGAGTGTCCGCTCGTTCGGGTTTAGGACTGAAGCTTTCTTT,CAWSVRSFGFRTEAFF
few,TRBV11-3,TRBJ1-2,-,TGTGCCAGCAGCCCGGGACGGAACCCTGGCTATGGCTACACCTTC,CASSPGRNPGYGYTF